Following are 31 T cell receptor beta chains from one sample sequenced in a study of human T cells and chemical hapten exposure (dated by TCRdb to the early 2020s). In the paper's terms, the time point label means: patch test 3, about 24 weeks after DPC sensitization. This sample's treatment or condition label indicates: therapeutic diphenylcyclopropenone sensitization with weekly scalp DPC. Library method: RACE. The sample was run on a NextSeq 500. TCRdb reprocessed the public reads (quality trimming at Q25 with fastp, clone calling with MiXCR) and kept in-frame beta chains. Each entry merges the rows of one CDR3 protein and shows their most common DNA and genes. The sample yields more than 85,000 distinct CDR3 sequences; roughly a third were counted once. The top ten hold roughly 2.7% of the sample. The sequenced sample was whole blood, obtained in connection with sensitization to the hapten diphenylcyclopropenone (DPC). The source of these receptors is a man aged 40-50 years with alopecia areata. Some clones in this sample may be carry-over from other donors' samples.

This clonotype was detected a few times. V gene TRBV12-3 or TRBV12-4 combines with J gene TRBJ2-1; 7 positions match TRBD2. Trimming at V came to 4 bases and at J to 5 bases, leaving 8 bases not matched to a gene. The CDR3 runs to 15 residues. The CDR3 region has the DNA TGTGCCAGCAGTTACCTCCGGACTAGACACAATGAGCAGTTCTTC. Translated: CASSYLRTRHNEQFF.

This clonotype occurred a few times. V gene TRBV21-1 combines with J gene TRBJ2-7; the D call TRBD2 from the table was never checked on the DNA. TRBV21-1 is flagged as a pseudogene. This CDR3 region has 9 residues. In DNA form, the CDR3 reads TGTGCCAGCAGCAACCCTCCTGTTGTC. It yields the protein CASSNPPVV.

The rearrangement joins TRBV12-3 or TRBV12-4 to TRBJ1-5, with D hard to call. The CDR3 totals 13 residues. Trimming stripped 3 bases from V and 6 bases from J, with 9 bases between. CDR3 region: CASSLLGGQPQHF. In DNA, the CDR3 is TGTGCCAGCAGTTTGTTGGGTGGTCAGCCCCAGCATTTT.

V and J are TRBV4-3 and TRBJ2-5, with unresolved D. The CDR3 extends over 14 amino acids. The germline V gene has CDR1 LGHNA and CDR2 YSLEER. Trimming removed 6 bases at V and 5 bases at J, with 16 bases between. CDR3 region: CASSRYHSRETQYF. DNA of the CDR3: TGCGCCAGCAGTCGATATCATAGCCGGGAGACCCAGTACTTC.

This clonotype came up a few times. The gene calls are TRBV29-1 and TRBJ1-3; D unresolved. CDR1 and CDR2 (germline): SQVTM, ANQGSEA. CDR3 length equals 11 residues. With 5 bases removed from V and 3 bases from J, the gap between germline ends came to 5 bases. This chain's CDR3 is CSVQNGNTIYF. As DNA, the CDR3 is TGCAGCGTTCAAAATGGAAACACCATATATTTT. Based on the CDR3 plus reference TRBV29-1 and TRBJ1-3, the full variable domain is SAVISQKPSRDICQRGTSLTIQCQVDSQVTMMFWYRQQPGQSLTLIATANQGSEATYESGFVIDKFPISRPNLTFSTLTVSNMSPEDSSIYLCSVQNGNTIYFGEGSWLTVV.

The rearrangement uses TRBV12-3 or TRBV12-4 and TRBJ2-3; D possibly corresponds to TRBD1 (5 bases). V was pared by 3 bases and J by 4 bases, with 8 bases between. The CDR3 consists of 13 residues. CDR3 nucleotides: TGTGCCAGCAGTTTGCAAGGGGCAGATACGCAGTATTTT. It specifies CASSLQGADTQYF.

This clonotype came up a few times. V usage is TRBV20-1 and J usage is TRBJ2-1, with TRBD1 matching 9 bases. Per the germline V gene, CDR1 is DFQATT and CDR2 is SNEGSKA (reference sequence). V trimming: 0 bases; J trimming: 2 bases; junction bases outside the gene matches: 5. CDR3 length: 16 residues. CDR3 sequence: CSARDLQGAPYNEQFF. The DNA for the CDR3 is TGCAGTGCTAGAGACTTACAGGGGGCCCCCTACAATGAGCAGTTCTTC.

The J gene is TRBJ1-5, the V gene TRBV29-1; possible D gene TRBD1, 5 bases. Germline V lookup: CDR1 SQVTM, CDR2 ANQGSEA. Trimming pared 5 bases from V and 4 bases from J, leaving 12 bases between. The CDR3 runs 13 residues. Here the CDR3 reads CSVQQENNQPQHF. For the CDR3, the DNA is TGCAGCGTTCAACAGGAGAATAATCAGCCCCAGCATTTT.

The rearrangement joins TRBV7-9 to TRBJ2-1; D call uncertain. Trimming left V 8 bases short and J 8 bases short, with 16 bases between. This CDR3 region has 13 residues. Germline V gives CDR1 SEHNR, CDR2 FQNEAQ (reference sequence). The CDR3 here is CASAPTNSDEQFF. The CDR3 DNA reads TGTGCCAGCGCACCGACAAACTCCGATGAGCAGTTCTTC.

In its sample, this clonotype was seen a few times. The V and J genes are TRBV4-1 and TRBJ2-5; 7 bases are shared with TRBD1. The CDR3 extends over 15 amino acids. Germline V gene data show CDR1 as MGHRA and CDR2 as YSYEKL. With 0 bases clipped from V and 3 bases from J, the junction kept 4 bases outside the gene matches. CDR3 protein: CASSQEGQGEETQYF. The CDR3 DNA follows: TGCGCCAGCAGCCAAGAAGGGCAGGGGGAAGAGACCCAGTACTTC.

A few counts support this clonotype. The chain has TRBV6-1 and TRBJ2-5; TRBD2 might be the D (6 bases). The V and J ends lost 1 base and 8 bases respectively, with 14 bases between them. The CDR3 length is 14 residues. Germline V CDR1 and CDR2: MNHNS, SASEGT. The CDR3 nucleotides read TGTGCCAGCAGTGAAGTTGGAGGGGTTGGTACCCAGTACTTC. The encoded protein is CASSEVGGVGTQYF.

The V gene is TRBV9, the J gene TRBJ1-2; possible D gene TRBD1, 6 bases. V lost 3 bases and J lost 1, with 19 bases in between. This CDR3 is 17 amino acids long. Germline CDR1 and CDR2: SGDLS and YYNGEE. In DNA form, the CDR3 reads TGTGCCAGCAGCGCCGGGGGTAGACAGGCGAATAACTATGGCTACACCTTC. Amino acid sequence: CASSAGGRQANNYGYTF.

This clonotype has a handful of counts. The genes are TRBV7-2 and TRBJ2-3, with D unclear. The CDR3 is 11 amino acids. CDR1 SGHTA and CDR2 FQGNSA come from the germline V gene. The V end was cut by 5 bases, the J end by 3 bases, with 3 bases between. CDR3 region: CASSHTDTQYF. The CDR3 bases are TGTGCCAGCAGCCATACAGATACGCAGTATTTT.

This clonotype was seen a few times. J is TRBJ2-3 and V is TRBV9, with 8 positions matching TRBD2. Germline lookup yields CDR1 SGDLS and CDR2 YYNGEE. This CDR3 spans 15 amino acids. Trimming cost V 6 bases and J 0 bases; bases outside gene matches: 6. The CDR3 coding sequence is TGTGCCAGCACCTTTAGCGGGACTAGCACAGATACGCAGTATTTT. It specifies CASTFSGTSTDTQYF.

This clonotype showed up just once. The chain employs TRBV12-3 or TRBV12-4 and TRBJ1-1; no reliable D call. This CDR3 has 11 amino acids. Trimming pared 7 bases from V and 6 bases from J, leaving 9 bases between. DNA for the CDR3: TGTGCCAGCACCTTCGGTGCTGAAGCTTTCTTT. Its translation: CASTFGAEAFF.

This clonotype was observed a few times. The rearrangement joins TRBV5-4 to TRBJ2-5, with a possible D match to TRBD1 (7 bases). The CDR3 is 14 amino acids. Trimming shortened V by 2 bases and J by 6 bases, and 14 bases separated the two germline ends. Germline assignment: CDR1 SGHNT and CDR2 YYREEE (reference sequence). CDR3 in amino acids: CASSFGGGGKTQYF. The CDR3 bases are TGTGCCAGCAGCTTCGGAGGGGGCGGGAAGACCCAGTACTTC.

The chain has TRBV10-3 and TRBJ2-7; maybe TRBD2 (6 bases). Germline V lookup: CDR1 ENHRY, CDR2 SYGVKD. CDR3 size: 15 residues. Trimming removed 0 bases at V and 2 bases at J, with 11 bases between. The CDR3 DNA reads as TGTGCCATCAGTGAGTCCCAGGGAGGTACCTACGAGCAGTACGTC. Amino acid sequence: CAISESQGGTYEQYV.

This sequence joins TRBV5-1 and TRBJ2-3; either TRBD1 or TRBD2 may supply D (6 bases each). There are 14 residues in the CDR3. V was pared by 0 bases and J by 6 bases, with 11 bases between. Germline-derived CDR1 and CDR2 are SGHRS and YFSETQ. CDR3 DNA sequence: TGCGCCAGCAGCTTGGGGGGGGCCCCCGATACGCAGTATTTT. This sequence encodes CASSLGGAPDTQYF.

The rearrangement links TRBV15 to TRBJ2-7, with D perhaps given as TRBD1 or TRBD2 (5 bases each). This CDR3 is built from 14 residues. Germline V gene lookup returns CDR1 LNHNV and CDR2 YYDKDF (reference sequence). The V end lost 5 bases, the J end lost 4 bases, and 15 bases lay between the germline ends. Here the CDR3 reads CATSGTGRGYEQYF. CDR3 sequence (DNA): TGTGCCACCAGCGGGACGGGACGGGGTTACGAGCAGTACTTC.

This clonotype has more than one count but fewer than ten. V usage is TRBV7-9 and J usage is TRBJ2-6; D is undetermined. Germline CDR1 reads SEHNR; CDR2 reads FQNEAQ (reference sequence). The CDR3 totals 15 residues. V was clipped by 1 base and J by 4 bases, with 8 bases between them. The CDR3 region has the DNA TGTGCCAGCAGCTTAGGGATGGAGGGGGCCAACGTCCTGACTTTC. It translates to CASSLGMEGANVLTF.

The rearrangement uses TRBV18 and TRBJ2-7; 8 nucleotides align to TRBD1. This CDR3 comprises 13 residues. V shed 6 bases, J shed 2 bases, and the junction held 3 bases outside the gene matches. Germline V gene lookup returns CDR1 KGHSH and CDR2 LQKENI. CDR3 residues: CASSTGDTYEQYF. Written as DNA, the CDR3 is TGTGCCAGCTCGACAGGGGACACCTACGAGCAGTACTTC. Combining the CDR3 with reference TRBV18 and TRBJ2-7 gives the whole variable domain NAGVMQNPRHLVRRRGQEARLRCSPMKGHSHVYWYRQLPEEGLKFMVYLQKENIIDESGMPKERFSAEFPKEGPSILRIQQVVRGDSAAYFCASSTGDTYEQYFGPGTRLTVT.

The chain is built from TRBV5-6 and TRBJ1-2, with D possibly matching TRBD1 (5 bases). The CDR3 has 16 amino acids. V was trimmed by 4 bases and J by 4 bases, leaving 20 bases between them. CDR1 and CDR2 (germline): SGHDT, YYEEEE. The CDR3 DNA is TGTGCCAGCAGCGAGGTGGGGACCGTAGGATTCTATGGCTACACCTTC. It translates to CASSEVGTVGFYGYTF.

V gene TRBV7-9 combines with J gene TRBJ2-1; D gene ambiguous. CDR1 is SEHNR, CDR2 FQNEAQ, per germline (reference sequence). V was cut by 3 bases and J by 3 bases, with 15 bases left in between. This CDR3 region has 16 residues. The CDR3, as DNA: TGTGCCAGCAGCTTGCCTCTCGTAGACTTCTACAATGAGCAGTTCTTC. It translates to CASSLPLVDFYNEQFF.

The table lists this clonotype with a few counts. V usage is TRBV4-3 and J usage is TRBJ2-7, with 7 bases aligning to TRBD2. The CDR3 extends over 15 amino acids. The V gene's germline CDR1 is LGHNA and CDR2 YSLEER. After removal of 1 base from V and 3 bases from J, the junction contained 6 bases not matched to a gene. For the CDR3, the DNA is TGCGCCAGCAGCCAAGGAAGGGGACTAAACTACGAGCAGTACGTC. It translates to CASSQGRGLNYEQYV.

The V call is TRBV6-6, the J call TRBJ2-7, with 11 bases lining up with TRBD1. This CDR3 comprises 16 residues. Germline CDR1 MNHNY, CDR2 SVGAGI (reference sequence). V shed 2 bases and J 0 bases; nucleotides not matched to a gene: 3. Written as DNA, the CDR3 is TGTGCCAGCAGTTACCCAGGACAGGGGGCCTCCTACGAGCAGTACTTC. Its translation: CASSYPGQGASYEQYF.

CDR3 bases: TGTGCCAGCAGCTCGACCCCGGGACTTAACTACAATGAGCAGTTCTTC. Translation gives CASSSTPGLNYNEQFF. The J gene is TRBJ2-1, the V gene TRBV7-6; tentatively, D is TRBD2 (6 bases). The CDR3 sequence is 16 residues long. V dropped 4 bases and J dropped 3 bases, with 16 bases sitting between them. Per germline, CDR1 SGHVS and CDR2 FNYEAQ.

This clonotype turned up a few times. This sequence joins TRBV5-1 and TRBJ2-1; D unclear. Trimming shortened V by 1 base and J by 0 bases, and 8 bases separated the two germline ends. This CDR3 has 15 amino acids. In germline, CDR1 is SGHRS, CDR2 YFSETQ. This CDR3 is CASSLTVSSYNEQFF. The CDR3 DNA is TGCGCCAGCAGCTTGACGGTGAGCTCCTACAATGAGCAGTTCTTC.

This chain uses TRBV18 with TRBJ1-4, with D uncertain. Germline V CDR1 and CDR2: KGHSH, LQKENI. The CDR3 consists of 15 residues. Trimming took off 3 bases at V and 0 bases at J, with 8 bases between the two ends. CDR3 residues: CASSPAVTTNEKLFF. CDR3 DNA: TGTGCCAGCTCACCGGCGGTGACAACTAATGAAAAACTGTTTTTT.

J is TRBJ2-3 and V is TRBV27, with D tentatively TRBD1 (6 bases). This CDR3 has 14 residues. V lost 6 bases and J 1 base, leaving 11 bases between the germline ends. The germline gives CDR1 MNHEY, CDR2 SMNVEV (reference sequence). The CDR3 is CASRKQGRTDTQYF. In DNA, the CDR3 is TGTGCCAGCAGAAAACAGGGACGCACAGATACGCAGTATTTT.

This clonotype was counted only a few times. The J gene is TRBJ2-7, the V gene TRBV28, with TRBD2 identical over 12 bases. The length of the CDR3 is 15 residues. The germline gives CDR1 MDHEN, CDR2 SYDVKM. J was trimmed by 5 bases and V by 10 bases; bases with no gene match: 12. For the CDR3, the DNA is TGTGCCACCCTTCTAGCGGGAGGGCCCCGGCACGAGCAGTACTTC. Translating gives CATLLAGGPRHEQYF.

A remark on this clonotype: The junction does not match germline at one end; this may be a read error. The V and J genes are TRBV7-3 and TRBJ2-1; D might be TRBD1 (9 bases). CDR1 is SGHTA and CDR2 is FQGTGA in the germline V gene. The CDR3 loop spans 15 amino acids. CDR3 loop: CASSLGSGTGNDQFF. In DNA form, the CDR3 reads TGTGCCAGCAGCTTAGGTAGCGGGACAGGGAATGACCAGTTCTTC.